The 19 T cell receptor beta chains below come from one sample, sequenced in a study of breast tumors, draining lymph nodes, adjacent tissues. TCRdb re-called the multiplex PCR reads with MiXCR, one entry per CDR3 protein. The repertoire has some 230,000 distinct CDR3 sequences, less than 40% of them found once; the top ten carry 3% to 4%. Axillary draining lymph nodes of breast cancer patients supplied the node samples. The sample consisted of axillary lymph node tissue. The receptors here all came from a female donor with breast cancer. Some clones in this sample may be carry-over from other donors' samples.

The table lists this clonotype with many counts. This chain links TRBV6-5 with TRBJ2-7; the D is unclear. Trimming took off 0 bases at V and 3 bases at J, with 9 bases between the two ends. There are 14 residues in the CDR3. The V gene's germline CDR1 is MNHEY and CDR2 SVGAGI. The CDR3 DNA sequence: TGTGCCAGCAGTTACTCGTCAGGCTACTACGAGCAGTACTTC. Translation: CASSYSSGYYEQYF.

This clonotype has at least ten counts. The V call is TRBV7-8, the J call TRBJ2-7, with no clear D. Trimming left V 1 base short and J 7 bases short, with 11 bases between. Germline values: CDR1 SGHVS, CDR2 FQNEAQ. The CDR3 totals 13 residues. CDR3 nucleotides: TGTGCCAGCAGCTTAGTACCGGAGCTGGAGCAGTACTTC. This gives the protein CASSLVPELEQYF.

Worth noting for this clonotype: A read error may explain this, as a much larger clone is one base away. The genes are TRBV19 and TRBJ2-1; D may be TRBD1 (6 bases). Trimming left V 6 bases short and J 0 bases short, with 12 bases between. CDR1 and CDR2 (germline): LNHDA, SQIVND (reference sequence). The CDR3 runs 15 residues. CDR3 sequence (DNA): TGTGCCAGTAGAACAGGGTTTAGCTCCTACAATGAGCAGTTCTTC. Translating it yields CASRTGFSSYNEQFF.

This clonotype was seen repeatedly, ten times or more. The V call is TRBV20-1, the J call TRBJ1-5; 8 bases are shared with TRBD1. V was pared by 1 base and J by 5 bases, with 1 base of the junction left unmatched. The CDR3 is 13 residues long. The germline CDR1 and CDR2 sequences are DFQATT and SNEGSKA (reference sequence). This CDR3 reads CSARAQGDQPQHF. CDR3 sequence (DNA): TGCAGTGCTAGAGCACAGGGGGATCAGCCCCAGCATTTT.

Concerning this clonotype: Given a much more abundant clone one base away, this may be a read error. This rearrangement joins TRBV6-6 to TRBJ1-5; 7 nucleotides match TRBD1. Per the germline V gene, CDR1 is MNHNY and CDR2 is SVGAGI (reference sequence). This CDR3 comprises 15 residues. The V segment lost 7 bases and the J segment 4 bases; nucleotides outside the gene matches: 10. CDR3 DNA: TGTGCCAGCACCCCGCCCTACAGGGGAAATCAGCCCCAGCATTTT. Amino acids: CASTPPYRGNQPQHF.

V gene TRBV7-9 combines with J gene TRBJ2-7; weak D call: TRBD1 (5 bases). CDR1 and CDR2 (germline): SEHNR, FQNEAQ (reference sequence). Trimming removed 0 bases at V and 9 bases at J, with 9 bases between. The CDR3 consists of 12 residues. This CDR3 reads CASSLAGAWQYF. The CDR3 DNA sequence: TGTGCCAGCAGCTTAGCAGGGGCGTGGCAGTACTTC.

The sample holds many counts of this clonotype. The V and J genes are TRBV20-1 and TRBJ2-1, with D perhaps being TRBD1 or TRBD2 (5 bases each). The germline CDR1 and CDR2 sequences are DFQATT and SNEGSKA (reference sequence). The CDR3 runs 12 residues. V was cut by 8 bases and J by 9 bases, with 17 bases left in between. The CDR3 spells CSPKKGPGEQFF. Written as DNA, the CDR3 is TGCAGTCCAAAAAAGGGACCAGGTGAGCAGTTCTTC.

The table lists this clonotype with a few counts. The rearrangement uses TRBV10-3 and TRBJ2-4; 7 bases fit TRBD1. With V trimmed by 11 bases and J by 2 bases, 9 bases remained unmatched. Per germline, CDR1 ENHRY and CDR2 SYGVKD. The CDR3 is made up of 14 amino acids. Here the CDR3 reads CAVRGTDTKNIQYF. In DNA form, the CDR3 reads TGTGCCGTTCGTGGGACAGACACCAAAAACATTCAGTACTTC.

At least ten counts were recorded for this clonotype. The rearrangement joins TRBV6-1 to TRBJ2-2, with TRBD1 as a possible D gene (5 bases). The CDR3 loop spans 13 amino acids. Germline CDR1 reads MNHNS; CDR2 reads SASEGT. V shed 6 bases and J shed 2 bases, with 7 bases lying between them. The CDR3 bases are TGTGCCAGCAGCCGGACAAACACCGGGGAGCTGTTTTTT. It codes for CASSRTNTGELFF.

Points on this clonotype: One end of the junction is discordant with germline, which a read error may explain. The V gene is TRBV5-1, the J gene TRBJ1-6; D gene ambiguous. The CDR3 contains 15 residues. Per the germline V gene, CDR1 is SGHRS and CDR2 is YFSETQ. The CDR3 loop reads CASSSIPGSSSPPHF. As DNA, the CDR3 is TGCGCCAGCAGCTCTATTCCGGGCAGTAGTTCACCCCCCCACTTT.

This clonotype has ten or more counts. This sequence joins TRBV2 and TRBJ2-5; D gene uncertain. CDR3 length: 13 residues. Per the germline V gene, CDR1 is SNHLY and CDR2 is FYNNEI. V gave up 2 bases and J gave up 4 bases, with 8 bases separating them. The DNA of the CDR3 is TGTGCCAGCAGTGAACGGAGAGGAGAGACCCAGTACTTC. This encodes CASSERRGETQYF.

With respect to this clonotype: It may be a read error: a sequence one base away is much more abundant. V gene TRBV6-6 combines with J gene TRBJ1-5; 7 nucleotides line up with TRBD1. V lost 5 bases and J lost 6; bases outside the gene matches: 19. CDR1 and CDR2 from the germline V gene are MNHNY and SVGAGI (reference sequence). The CDR3 loop spans 18 amino acids. CDR3 in DNA: TGTGCCAGCAGTCACAGAGCCTACCGACAGGGCTCGCGTCAGCCCCAGCATTTT. It is translated as CASSHRAYRQGSRQPQHF.

This clonotype was counted only a few times. The rearrangement joins TRBV6-2 or TRBV6-3 to TRBJ2-3; the match to TRBD2 covers 7 bases. Germline V CDR1 and CDR2: MNHEY, SVGEGT. The CDR3 has 15 amino acids. V dropped 2 bases and J dropped 2; count of bases not matched to a gene: 4. This chain's CDR3 is CASSYRGRDTDTQYF. The CDR3 coding sequence is TGTGCCAGCAGTTACCGGGGGAGGGACACAGATACGCAGTATTTT.

Remarks on this clonotype: Being one base from a much bigger clone, this may be a read error. The chain links TRBV20-1 to TRBJ2-7, with D tentatively TRBD1 (5 bases). The CDR3 spans 11 residues. Germline assignment: CDR1 DFQATT and CDR2 SNEGSKA (reference sequence). The CDR3 spells CSASREYEQSF. CDR3 nucleotides: TGCAGTGCTTCCAGGGAATACGAGCAGTCCTTC.

This clonotype was picked up many times. The V and J genes are TRBV12-3 or TRBV12-4 and TRBJ2-2; tentative D call: TRBD1 (7 bases). V lost 2 bases and J lost 2, with 21 bases in between. CDR3 length equals 19 residues. DNA for the CDR3: TGTGCCAGCAGTTTACTACGCGGACAGGAGGGTTTCAACACCGGGGAGCTGTTTTTT. Amino acid sequence: CASSLLRGQEGFNTGELFF.

V and J are TRBV20-1 and TRBJ2-5; 8 positions match TRBD1. The CDR3 is 13 amino acids. Germline CDR1 is DFQATT and CDR2 is SNEGSKA (reference sequence). The V gene end was trimmed by 6 bases and the J gene end by 1 base; junction bases not matched to a gene: 4. The CDR3 spells CSAKDRGQETQYF. DNA for the CDR3: TGCAGTGCCAAAGACAGGGGCCAAGAGACCCAGTACTTC.

This clonotype was observed many times. This chain joins TRBV12-3 or TRBV12-4 and TRBJ1-5; no firm D call. CDR3 length equals 15 residues. Trimming stripped 4 bases from V and 4 bases from J, with 14 bases between. CDR3 bases: TGTGCCAGCAGTTCCTCGTGGGGAGGAAATCAGCCCCAGCATTTT. As protein: CASSSSWGGNQPQHF.

The rearrangement links TRBV19 to TRBJ2-1; 15 bases are shared with TRBD2. V shed 6 bases and J 8 bases; nucleotides not matched to a gene: 20. The CDR3 covers 20 residues. Per germline, CDR1 LNHDA and CDR2 SQIVND (reference sequence). The CDR3 loop is CASRRRRGLAGGPSGDEQFF. CDR3 bases: TGTGCCAGTAGAAGGAGACGGGGACTAGCGGGAGGCCCCTCCGGCGATGAGCAGTTCTTC.

This clonotype has only a few counts. One end of the junction varies from germline; a read error may be responsible. This chain links TRBV5-8 with TRBJ2-5; D remains ambiguous. The CDR3 loop spans 12 amino acids. CDR1 SGHTS and CDR2 YDEGEE come from the germline V gene. The CDR3 bases are TGTGCCAGCAGCTTGGCCCAAGCGACCCAGTACTTC. This gives the protein CASSLAQATQYF.